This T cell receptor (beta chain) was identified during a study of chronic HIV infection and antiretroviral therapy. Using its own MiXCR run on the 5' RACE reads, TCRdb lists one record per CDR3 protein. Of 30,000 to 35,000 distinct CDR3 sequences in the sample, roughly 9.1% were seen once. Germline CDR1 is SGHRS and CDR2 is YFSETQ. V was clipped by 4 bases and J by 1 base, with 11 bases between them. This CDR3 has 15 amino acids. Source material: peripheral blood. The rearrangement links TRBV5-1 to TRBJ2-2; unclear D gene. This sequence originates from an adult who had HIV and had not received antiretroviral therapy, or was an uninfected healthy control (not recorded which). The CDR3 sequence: CASSGPYGNTGELFF. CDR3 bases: TGCGCCAGCAGCGGGCCCTACGGGAACACCGGGGAGCTGTTTTTT. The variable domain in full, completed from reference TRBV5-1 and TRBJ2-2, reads KAGVTQTPRYLIKTRGQQVTLSCSPISGHRSVSWYQQTPGQGLQFLFEYFSETQRNKGNFPGRFSGRQFSNSRSEMNVSTLELGDSALYLCASSGPYGNTGELFFGEGSRLTVL.